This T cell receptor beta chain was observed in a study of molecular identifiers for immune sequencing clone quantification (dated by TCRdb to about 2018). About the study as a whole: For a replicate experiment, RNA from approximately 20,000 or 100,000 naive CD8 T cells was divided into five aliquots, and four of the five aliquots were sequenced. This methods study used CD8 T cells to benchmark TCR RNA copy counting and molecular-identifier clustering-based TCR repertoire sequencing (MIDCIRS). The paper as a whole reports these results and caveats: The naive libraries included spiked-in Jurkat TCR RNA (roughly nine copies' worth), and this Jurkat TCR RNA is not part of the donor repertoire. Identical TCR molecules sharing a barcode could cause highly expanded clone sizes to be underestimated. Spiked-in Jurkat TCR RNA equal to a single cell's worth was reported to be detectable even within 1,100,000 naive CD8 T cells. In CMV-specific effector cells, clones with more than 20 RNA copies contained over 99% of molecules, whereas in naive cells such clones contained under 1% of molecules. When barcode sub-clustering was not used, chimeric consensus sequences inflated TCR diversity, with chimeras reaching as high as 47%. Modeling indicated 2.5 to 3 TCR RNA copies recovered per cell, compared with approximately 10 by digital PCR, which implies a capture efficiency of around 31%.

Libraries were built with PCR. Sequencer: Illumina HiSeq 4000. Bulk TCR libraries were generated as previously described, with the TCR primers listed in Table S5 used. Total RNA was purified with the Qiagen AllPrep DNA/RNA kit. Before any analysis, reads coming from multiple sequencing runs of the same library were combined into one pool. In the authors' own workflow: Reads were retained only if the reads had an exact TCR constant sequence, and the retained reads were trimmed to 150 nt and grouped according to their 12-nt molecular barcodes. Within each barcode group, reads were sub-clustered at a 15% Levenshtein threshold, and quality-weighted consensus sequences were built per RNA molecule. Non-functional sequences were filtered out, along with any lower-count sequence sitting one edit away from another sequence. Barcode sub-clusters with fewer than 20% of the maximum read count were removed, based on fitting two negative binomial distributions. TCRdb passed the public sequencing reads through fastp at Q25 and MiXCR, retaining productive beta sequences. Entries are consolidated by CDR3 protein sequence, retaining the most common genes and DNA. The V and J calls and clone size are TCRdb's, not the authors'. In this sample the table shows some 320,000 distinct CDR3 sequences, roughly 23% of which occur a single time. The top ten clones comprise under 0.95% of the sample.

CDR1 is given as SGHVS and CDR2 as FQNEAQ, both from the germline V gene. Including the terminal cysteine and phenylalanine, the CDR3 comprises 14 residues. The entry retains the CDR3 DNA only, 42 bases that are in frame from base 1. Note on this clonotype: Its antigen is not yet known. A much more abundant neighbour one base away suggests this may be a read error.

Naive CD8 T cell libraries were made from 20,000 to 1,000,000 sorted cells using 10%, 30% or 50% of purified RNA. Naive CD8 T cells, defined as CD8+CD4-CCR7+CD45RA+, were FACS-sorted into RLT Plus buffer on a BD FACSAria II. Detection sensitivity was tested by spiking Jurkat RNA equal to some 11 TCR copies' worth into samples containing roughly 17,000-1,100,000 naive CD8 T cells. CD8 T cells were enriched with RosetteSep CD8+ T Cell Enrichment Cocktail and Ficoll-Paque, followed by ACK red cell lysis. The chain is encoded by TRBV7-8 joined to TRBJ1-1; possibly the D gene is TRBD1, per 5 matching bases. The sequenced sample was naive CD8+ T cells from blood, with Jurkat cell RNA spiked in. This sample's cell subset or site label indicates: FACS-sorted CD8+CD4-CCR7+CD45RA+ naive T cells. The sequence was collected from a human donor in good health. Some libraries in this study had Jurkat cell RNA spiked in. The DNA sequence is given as TGTGCCAGCACCCGGGGGACGGGTGTCACTGAAGTTTTCTTT. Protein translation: CASTRGTGVTEVFF.